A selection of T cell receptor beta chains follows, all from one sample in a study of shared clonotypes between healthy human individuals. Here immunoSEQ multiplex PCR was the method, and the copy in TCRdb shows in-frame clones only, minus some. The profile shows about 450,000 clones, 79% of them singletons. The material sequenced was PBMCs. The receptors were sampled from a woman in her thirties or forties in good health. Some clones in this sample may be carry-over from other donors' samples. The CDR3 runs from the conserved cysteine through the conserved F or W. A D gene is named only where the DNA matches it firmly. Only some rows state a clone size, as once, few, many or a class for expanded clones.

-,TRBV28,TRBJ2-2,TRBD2,TGTGCCAGCTCGGCGGGAGGGAACACCGGGGAGCTGTTTTTT,CASSAGGNTGELFF
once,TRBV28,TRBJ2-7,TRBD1,TGTGCCAGCAGCCCGGGACAGGGCTCCTACGAGCAGTACTTC,CASSPGQGSYEQYF
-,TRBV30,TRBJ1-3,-,TGTGCCTGGAGTGTGAGGGGATCTGGAAACACCATATATTTT,CAWSVRGSGNTIYF
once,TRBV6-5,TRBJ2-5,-,TGTGCCAGCAGCAACTCCGCATCGGAGACCCAGTACTTC,CASSNSASETQYF
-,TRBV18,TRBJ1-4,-,TGTGCCAGCTCACCTGCTGAGTCGATTGAAAAACTGTTTTTT,CASSPAESIEKLFF
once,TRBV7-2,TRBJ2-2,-,TGTGCCAGCATGCCCTCTACGAACACCGGGGAGCTGTTTTTT,CASMPSTNTGELFF
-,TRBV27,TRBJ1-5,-,TGTGCCAGCAGTTTCGGCACAGGGCGGCAGCCCCAGCATTTT,CASSFGTGRQPQHF
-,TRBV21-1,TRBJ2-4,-,TGTGCCAGCAGCAAAGAGGGCAGGGCTTTAGCCAAAAACATTCAGTACTTC,CASSKEGRALAKNIQYF
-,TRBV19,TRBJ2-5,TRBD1,TGTGCCAGTAGTTCTCGGACAGGGGGCGGAGAGACCCAGTACTTC,CASSSRTGGGETQYF
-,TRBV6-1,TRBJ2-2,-,TGTGCCAGCAGTGATATTCAGGGTCCCGGGGAGCTGTTTTTT,CASSDIQGPGELFF
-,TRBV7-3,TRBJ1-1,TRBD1,TGTGCCAGCAGCTTTGACAGGGCCACTGAAGCTTTCTTT,CASSFDRATEAFF
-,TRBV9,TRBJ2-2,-,TGTGCCAGCAGCATCTCCCCAGGGCGGGAGCTGTTTTTT,CASSISPGRELFF
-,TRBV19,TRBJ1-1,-,TGTGCCAGTACCAAACGTGACAGTTCAACGACTGAAGCTTTCTTT,CASTKRDSSTTEAFF
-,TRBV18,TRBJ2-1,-,TGTGCCAGCTCACAGGGACTCCTCTCCTACAATGAGCAGTTCTTC,CASSQGLLSYNEQFF
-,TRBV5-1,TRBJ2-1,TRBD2,TGCGCCAGCAGAGGCGGGAGTAATGAGGTGAATGAGCAGTTCTTC,CASRGGSNEVNEQFF
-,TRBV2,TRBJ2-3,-,TGTGCCAGCGGTCAGGGCATGGATACGCAGTATTTT,CASGQGMDTQYF
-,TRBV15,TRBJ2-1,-,TGTGCCACCAGCAGAGCCCCCGGCGACGCCTACAATGAGCAGTTCTTC,CATSRAPGDAYNEQFF
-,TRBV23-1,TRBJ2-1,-,TGCGCCAGCAGTCAATCGGGGGGTTTGAAGGAGAGCTCCTACAATGAGCAGTTCTTC,CASSQSGGLKESSYNEQFF
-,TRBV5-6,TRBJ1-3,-,TGTGCCAGCAGCCCCTCAGCTACTGGAAACACCATATATTTT,CASSPSATGNTIYF
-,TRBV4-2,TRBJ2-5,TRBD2,TGTGCCAGCAGCCAAGCGGGAGGGGGGGAGACCCAGTACTTC,CASSQAGGGETQYF
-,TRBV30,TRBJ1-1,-,TGTGCCTGGAGTTTTGGTACTGAAGCTTTCTTT,CAWSFGTEAFF
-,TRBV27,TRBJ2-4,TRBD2,TGTGCCAGCAGTTTACTAGCGGGAGTCAAAAACATTCAGTACTTC,CASSLLAGVKNIQYF
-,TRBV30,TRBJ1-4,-,TGTGCCTGGAGTGGGTTTGCGGGAGAAAAACTGTTTTTT,CAWSGFAGEKLFF
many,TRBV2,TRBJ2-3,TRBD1,TGTGCCAGCAGGGACAGGACAGGGAGCACAGATACGCAGTATTTT,CASRDRTGSTDTQYF
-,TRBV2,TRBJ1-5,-,TGTGCCAGCGGGACCTGGGGGCAGCCCCAGCATTTT,CASGTWGQPQHF
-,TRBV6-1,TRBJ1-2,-,TGTGCCAGCAGTGTGGCCGACGTTAACTATGGCTACACCTTC,CASSVADVNYGYTF
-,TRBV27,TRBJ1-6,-,TGTGCCAGCTCCTGGGGACGGATTAATTCACCCCTCCACTTT,CASSWGRINSPLHF
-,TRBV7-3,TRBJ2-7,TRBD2,TGTGCCAGCAGCCCATCCCCGGGACTAGCGGGAGGAACCGAGCAGTACTTC,CASSPSPGLAGGTEQYF
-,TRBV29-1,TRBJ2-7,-,TGCAGCGTTGAAGGGCGGGGTTACGAGCAGTACTTC,CSVEGRGYEQYF
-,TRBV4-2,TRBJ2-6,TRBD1,TGTGCCAGCAGCCACCAGACAGGGACTGGGGCCAACGTCCTGACTTTC,CASSHQTGTGANVLTF
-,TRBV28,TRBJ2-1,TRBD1,TGTGCCAGCAGTTTATCCAGGGGGCTGGGGAATGAGCAGTTCTTC,CASSLSRGLGNEQFF
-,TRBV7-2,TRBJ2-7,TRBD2,TGTGCCAGCACGTGGGCTAGCGGGACTCGGGAGCAGTACTTC,CASTWASGTREQYF
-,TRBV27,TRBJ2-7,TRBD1,TGTGCCAGCAGTTTAGAGGGACAGGGGTCCTACGAGCAGTACTTC,CASSLEGQGSYEQYF
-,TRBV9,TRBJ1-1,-,TGTGCCAGCAGCACTAGCGGGGGACCCGGCACTGAAGCTTTCTTT,CASSTSGGPGTEAFF
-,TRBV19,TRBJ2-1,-,TGTGCCAGTAGTGCCGCTGAATACAATGAGCAGTTCTTC,CASSAAEYNEQFF
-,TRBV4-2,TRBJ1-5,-,TGTGCCAGCAGCCAAGATCGGGGTGGCGGGGGCAGGAATCAGCCCCAGCATTTT,CASSQDRGGGGRNQPQHF
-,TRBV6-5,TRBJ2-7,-,TGTGCCAGCAGCCAAATCTGGGGTAACCACGAGCAGTACTTC,CASSQIWGNHEQYF
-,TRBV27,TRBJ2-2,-,TGTGCCAGCAGTTTAAGGGAGAGCACCGGGGAGCTGTTTTTT,CASSLRESTGELFF
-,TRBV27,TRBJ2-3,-,TGTGCCAGCGCTCAGGGCGCGGGTACGCAGTATTTT,CASAQGAGTQYF
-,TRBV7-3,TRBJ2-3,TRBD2,TGTGCCAGCAGCTTGGGAGCGGGAGAACGGACAGATACGCAGTATTTT,CASSLGAGERTDTQYF
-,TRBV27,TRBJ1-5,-,TGTGCCAGTTCCCGCGGGGTGGGTGGCAATCAGCCCCAGCATTTT,CASSRGVGGNQPQHF
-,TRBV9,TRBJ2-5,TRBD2,TGTGCCAGCAGCAAGACTAGCGGGAGGACAGAGACCCAGTACTTC,CASSKTSGRTETQYF
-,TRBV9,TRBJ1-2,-,TGTGCCAGCAGCGTAAGGCCAGGTGGGGGCGAGGCCTATGGCTACACCTTC,CASSVRPGGGEAYGYTF
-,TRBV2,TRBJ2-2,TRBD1,TGTGCCAGCAGGACAGGGGGCGTTGGCACCGGGGAGCTGTTTTTT,CASRTGGVGTGELFF
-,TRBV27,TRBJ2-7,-,TGTGCCAGCAGTCCTATGGGCACGGGGGACGAGCAGTACTTC,CASSPMGTGDEQYF
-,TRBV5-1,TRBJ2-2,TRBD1,TGCGCCAGCAGCTTGACAGGGGCCACCGGGGAGCTGTTTTTT,CASSLTGATGELFF
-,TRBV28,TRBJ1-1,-,TGTGCCAGCAGCCTGGGGGGTCCCCCCGGACCTGAAGCTTTCTTT,CASSLGGPPGPEAFF
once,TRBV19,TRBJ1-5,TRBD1,TGTGCCAGTAGTATAGATCATAGACAGGGTAGCAATCAGCCCCAGCATTTT,CASSIDHRQGSNQPQHF
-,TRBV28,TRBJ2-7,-,TGTGCCAGCAAGAGTCTTGACGAGCAGTACTTC,CASKSLDEQYF